This entry features one T cell receptor beta chain sequence. Per the germline V gene, CDR1 is KGHSH and CDR2 is LQKENI. Trimming left V 8 bases short and J 3 bases short, with 11 bases between. The CDR3 is 13 amino acids. As handled by the study authors: Counts of nucleated cells, estimated from reference gene primer amplification, were obtained. Produced via immunoSEQ multiplex PCR; TCRdb's table is partial and in-frame only. That table furnishes V, J and clone size, whereas the DNA furnished D and trimming. The sample yields approximately 200,000 clones, around 80% seen once. This sample stems from a study of blood T cell repertoires in COVID-19. In the study overall: Samples came from the United States, Italy and Spain, spanning acute and convalescent COVID-19. Sources were T cells, B-cell-depleted T cells, or PBMCs; the material itself was cDNA or gDNA.

V usage is TRBV18 and J usage is TRBJ1-5; D possibly corresponds to TRBD1 (6 bases). Sample: peripheral blood. The sequence was obtained from a human donor with acute or convalescent COVID-19. The donor label of this sample is uncertain. The CDR3 bases are TGTGCCAGCCGGACAGACCTCAATCAGCCCCAGCATTTT. Protein: CASRTDLNQPQHF.